This T cell receptor beta chain stems from a study of response to subunit inactivated influenza vaccine. TCRdb fed the RT-PCR reads into MiXCR, producing one record per CDR3 protein. This table has more than 500,000 distinct CDR3 sequences, about 11% appearing once. This clonotype was observed a few times. This sample also belongs to another study, concerning T cells expressing NK-cell markers. That paper notes: Synthesis of TCR beta cDNA relied on 5'RACE template switching carrying UMIs.

The receptor comes from a man aged 45-65 years who received an inactivated influenza vaccine. This sample comprised PBMCs from blood, obtained on the day of vaccination.

The DNA for the CDR3 is TGTGCCACCAGCCGCTTAGCGGGAGGGGACTACGAGCAGTACTTC. Translating it yields CATSRLAGGDYEQYF. This sequence joins TRBV15 and TRBJ2-7, with 11 bases matching TRBD2. The CDR3 contains 15 residues. Germline V lookup: CDR1 LNHNV, CDR2 YYDKDF (reference sequence). V was clipped by 5 bases and J by 3 bases; unmatched bases: 6. Drawing the rest from reference TRBV15 and TRBJ2-7, the complete variable domain is DAMVIQNPRYQVTQFGKPVTLSCSQTLNHNVMYWYQQKSSQAPKLLFHYYDKDFNNEADTPDNFQSRRPNTSFCFLDIRSPGLGDTAMYLCATSRLAGGDYEQYFGPGTRLTVT.